Shown below are 5 T cell receptor beta chains from a single sample sequenced in a study of cytomegalovirus exposure and HLA in healthy donors. The PCR ran on 60 Vbeta and 13 Jbeta primers. The data were produced by immunoSEQ multiplex PCR, yet TCRdb's version contains in-frame clones alone and is incomplete. The sample gives some 170,000 clones, around 79% of which show up once; approximately 6.3% is in the top ten. The specimen was PBMCs. The receptors derive from a man aged 35 to 55 in good health and CMV-seropositive.

The rearrangement links TRBV6-6 to TRBJ2-1; D is unresolved. The V gene lost 1 base and the J gene lost 3 bases, with 7 bases spanning the gap. The germline V gene encodes CDR1 MNHNY and CDR2 SVGAGI (reference sequence). The CDR3 extends over 14 amino acids. Written as DNA, the CDR3 is TGTGCCAGCAGTTACTTCCAAATCTACAATGAGCAGTTCTTC. It yields the protein CASSYFQIYNEQFF.

This chain links TRBV5-4 with TRBJ2-5, with TRBD1 matching 7 bases. Trimming took 5 bases from V and 2 from J; bases not matched to a gene: 6. CDR3 length: 14 residues. Germline assignment: CDR1 SGHNT and CDR2 YYREEE (reference sequence). This CDR3 reads CASREAGGQETQYF. The CDR3, as DNA: TGTGCCAGCAGGGAGGCAGGGGGACAAGAGACCCAGTACTTC.

The rearrangement uses TRBV18 and TRBJ2-1; 11 bases align to TRBD1. Unmatched junction bases numbered 7, after V lost 0 bases and J lost 9 bases. The CDR3 covers 16 residues. Germline values: CDR1 KGHSH, CDR2 LQKENI. CDR3 amino acids: CASSPPVGQGVSEQFF. The CDR3 DNA reads TGTGCCAGCTCACCACCGGTGGGACAGGGGGTTAGTGAGCAGTTCTTC.

V is TRBV14 and J is TRBJ2-1; 10 nucleotides match TRBD2. The V segment lost 5 bases and the J segment 0 bases; nucleotides outside the gene matches: 13. Germline lookup yields CDR1 SGHDN and CDR2 FVKESK. The CDR3 runs 19 residues. CDR3 loop: CASSVMKGLAASSYNEQFF. As DNA, the CDR3 is TGTGCCAGCAGCGTGATGAAAGGACTAGCGGCAAGCTCCTACAATGAGCAGTTCTTC.

This chain connects TRBV7-2 to TRBJ1-5; a weak D match, TRBD1 (5 bases). Germline CDR1 and CDR2: SGHTA and FQGNSA. The CDR3 has 14 amino acids. Trimming removed 2 bases from V and 5 bases from J, with 10 bases in between. CDR3 nucleotides: TGTGCCAGCAGCTTAAGGGGTTTTGATCAGCCCCAGCATTTT. Translated, it gives CASSLRGFDQPQHF. Combining the CDR3 with reference TRBV7-2 and TRBJ1-5 gives the whole variable domain GAGVSQSPSNKVTEKGKDVELRCDPISGHTALYWYRQSLGQGLEFLIYFQGNSAPDKSGLPSDRFSAERTGGSVSTLTIQRTQQEDSAVYLCASSLRGFDQPQHFGDGTRLSIL.